The rows below give T cell receptor beta chains drawn from one sample of a study of CD8 T cells in Susac syndrome. TCRdb recomputed calls from the immunoSEQ multiplex PCR reads with MiXCR, one row per CDR3 protein. The sample has around 77,000 distinct CDR3 sequences; roughly 95% are singletons. The material sequenced was CD4+ T cells from PBMCs. The receptors shown here come from a human donor with multiple sclerosis. The CDR3 runs from the conserved cysteine through the conserved F or W. D genes are given only for firm matches. The listing skips clone size in some rows; elsewhere it reads once, few, many or a size class.

j_gene,d_gene,abundance,v_gene,CDR3nt,CDR3aa
TRBJ2-1,TRBD1,-,TRBV29-1,TGCAGCGTTGCGAGGGGGCCGGGCAATGAGCAGTTCTTC,CSVARGPGNEQFF
TRBJ2-1,TRBD2,-,TRBV6-1,TGTGCCAGCAGTGTGCTAGCGGAGTCCTACAATGAGCAGTTCTTC,CASSVLAESYNEQFF
TRBJ1-5,-,-,TRBV12-3/TRBV12-4,TGTGCCAGCAGCTTGGCTGGGGGCGTAGAACAGCCCCAGCATTTT,CASSLAGGVEQPQHF
TRBJ2-5,-,-,TRBV7-9,TGTGCCAGCAGCTTATTTCAAGAGACCCAGTACTTC,CASSLFQETQYF
TRBJ2-6,-,-,TRBV29-1,TGCAGCGTTGCGATAGCAGGTGGCACTGGGGCCAACGTCCTGACTTTC,CSVAIAGGTGANVLTF
TRBJ2-5,TRBD2,-,TRBV7-2,TGTGCCAGCAGCTTATGGGCTAGCGGGGGAGAGACCCAGTACTTC,CASSLWASGGETQYF
TRBJ1-6,-,-,TRBV30,TGTGCCTGGAGGGACGGCAATAATTCACCCCTCCACTTT,CAWRDGNNSPLHF
TRBJ2-1,TRBD1,-,TRBV13,TGTGCCAGCAGCTTAGAACGTCTACGGGACAGGGTGAACAATGAGCAGTTCTTC,CASSLERLRDRVNNEQFF
TRBJ1-2,-,-,TRBV27,TGTGCCAGCAGTTTATCAAAGGGGGTGGGCGATGGCTACACCTTC,CASSLSKGVGDGYTF
TRBJ2-7,-,-,TRBV12-3/TRBV12-4,TGTGCCAGCAGTTTCGGTAACTTCGACACCTACGAGCAGTACTTC,CASSFGNFDTYEQYF
TRBJ2-5,TRBD1,-,TRBV7-8,TGTGCCAGCAGCCCTAGGGGGCAGAAAGAGACCCAGTACTTC,CASSPRGQKETQYF
TRBJ1-1,TRBD1,-,TRBV14,TGTGCCAGCAGCCAAATGACAGGGCCGAACACTGAAGCTTTCTTT,CASSQMTGPNTEAFF
TRBJ2-3,-,-,TRBV20-1,TGCAGTGCTAGTGGCGCAGATACGCAGTATTTT,CSASGADTQYF
TRBJ2-5,-,-,TRBV7-2,TGTGCCAGCAGCTCGGCCTCTGCTCCAGGGTACTTC,CASSSASAPGYF
TRBJ2-7,-,-,TRBV19,TGTGCCAGCAACCAAGGGATTCTATACGAGCAGTACTTC,CASNQGILYEQYF
TRBJ2-3,-,-,TRBV18,TGTGCCAGCTCACCACCCTCGACTAGAAGAGATACGCAGTATTTT,CASSPPSTRRDTQYF
TRBJ2-1,-,once,TRBV11-2,TGTGCCAGCAGCCGGCCTTTCCGGGCGAACAATGAGCAGTTCTTC,CASSRPFRANNEQFF
TRBJ2-2,TRBD2,-,TRBV12-3/TRBV12-4,TGTGCCAGCAGGCCGGGGGGAGCGAACACCGGGGAGCTGTTTTTT,CASRPGGANTGELFF
TRBJ2-7,-,-,TRBV3-1,TGTGCCAGCAGCCAACGGGAAGAGCAGTACTTC,CASSQREEQYF
TRBJ2-6,TRBD2,-,TRBV7-2,TGTGCCAGCAGCTTGCAGGGAGGGATCGGGGCCAACGTCCTGACTTTC,CASSLQGGIGANVLTF
TRBJ2-1,-,-,TRBV6-6,TGTGCCAGCAGTTACGCCCTCGGTGGCCTGAGATTC,CASSYALGGLRF
TRBJ2-7,TRBD1,-,TRBV3-1,TGTGCCAGCAGCCCCAGGGGGTCCTACGAGCAGTACTTC,CASSPRGSYEQYF
TRBJ2-3,-,-,TRBV12-3/TRBV12-4,TGTGCCAGCAGTTTTCTGTACACAGATACGCAGTATTTT,CASSFLYTDTQYF
TRBJ1-2,-,-,TRBV12-3/TRBV12-4,TGTGCCAGTCGCCTGGCCGCGGCTGTTAACTATGGCTACACCTTC,CASRLAAAVNYGYTF
TRBJ2-1,TRBD2,-,TRBV7-2,TGTGCCAGCAGCTTAGCGCCAGCGGGGGCCTACAATGAGCAGTTCTTC,CASSLAPAGAYNEQFF
TRBJ1-6,TRBD1,-,TRBV7-2,TGTGCCAGCAGATCACAGGGGCAAGGTTCACCCCTCCACTTT,CASRSQGQGSPLHF
TRBJ2-7,TRBD1,-,TRBV30,TGTGCCTTGACAGGGGGCCGCTACGAGCAGTACTTC,CALTGGRYEQYF
TRBJ2-7,TRBD1,-,TRBV20-1,TGCAGTGCTAGTCTGGGACAGGTGGGCTCCTACGAGCAGTACTTC,CSASLGQVGSYEQYF
TRBJ2-7,-,-,TRBV20-1,TGCAGTGCTAGGATCGGGGGGCAGTCCTACGAGCAGTACTTC,CSARIGGQSYEQYF
TRBJ2-6,TRBD2,-,TRBV4-3,TGCGCCAGCAGCCAGAGTTTAGCGGGGGGTTCCTCTGGGGCCAACGTCCTGACTTTC,CASSQSLAGGSSGANVLTF
TRBJ1-1,-,-,TRBV3-1,TGTGCCAGCAGCGGCGGGGGGTACACTGAAGCTTTCTTT,CASSGGGYTEAFF
TRBJ1-2,TRBD1,-,TRBV4-1,TGCGCCAGCACTCCGGGGACAGATGACTATGGCTACACCTTC,CASTPGTDDYGYTF
TRBJ1-6,-,-,TRBV28,TGTGCCAGCGGGCTCCAGGTGGGTTCACCCCTCCACTTT,CASGLQVGSPLHF
TRBJ2-3,-,-,TRBV14,TGTGCCAGCAGCCGGGGCGGGGTCACAGATACGCAGTATTTT,CASSRGGVTDTQYF
TRBJ1-1,-,-,TRBV5-1,TGCGCCAGCAGCTGGACGACAGGAACTAACACTGAAGCTTTCTTT,CASSWTTGTNTEAFF
TRBJ2-1,-,-,TRBV7-9,TGTGCCAGCAGCTTAGAAGGGTATGGTGAGCAGTTCTTC,CASSLEGYGEQFF
TRBJ2-3,-,-,TRBV29-1,TGCAGCGTTGACAGGGCGAGCACAGATACGCAGTATTTT,CSVDRASTDTQYF
TRBJ1-1,-,-,TRBV6-5,TGTGCCAGCAGGACAGTGGCGTTGAACACTGAAGCTTTCTTT,CASRTVALNTEAFF
TRBJ2-3,TRBD2,-,TRBV29-1,TGCAGCGTTGTCCTAGCGGGGGGGAGCACAGATACGCAGTATTTT,CSVVLAGGSTDTQYF
TRBJ2-1,TRBD2,-,TRBV7-9,TGTGCCAGCAGACCACGGACTAGCGGGGTATACAATGAGCAGTTCTTC,CASRPRTSGVYNEQFF
TRBJ2-5,-,-,TRBV12-3/TRBV12-4,TGTGCCAGCAGTTTAAGGGGATTGGAGACCCAGTACTTC,CASSLRGLETQYF
TRBJ2-1,-,-,TRBV5-1,TGCGCCAGCAGCTCCTGGGACGTCCAGGGTACGGGGAATGAGCAGTTCTTC,CASSSWDVQGTGNEQFF
TRBJ2-5,-,-,TRBV5-1,TGCGCCAGCAGCTTGGGGCCGAAAGAGACCCAGTACTTC,CASSLGPKETQYF
TRBJ2-3,TRBD2,-,TRBV4-2,TGTGCCAGCACCCAGTCGGGGGGTTCTACCTTCACAGATACGCAGTATTTT,CASTQSGGSTFTDTQYF